The 7 T cell receptor beta chains given below trace back to one sample, sequenced in a study of T cells after yellow fever vaccination. TCRdb re-called the 5' RACE reads through MiXCR, storing one row per CDR3 protein. Of tens of thousands of distinct CDR3 sequences in the sample, around 6.5% are singletons; the top ten hold 30% to 45%. This specimen was CD8+ T cells sorted from PBMCs, taken about 5 days after the first yellow fever vaccination. The receptors come from a man aged 18 to 30 who received the YFV17D yellow fever vaccine.

This clonotype was counted ten times or more. The J gene is TRBJ2-1, the V gene TRBV12-3 or TRBV12-4; no clear D. This CDR3 spans 14 amino acids. V was pared by 3 bases and J by 6 bases, with 12 bases between. For the CDR3, the DNA is TGTGCCAGCAGTTTTTCGGCGGTGGGCAATGAGCAGTTCTTC. Protein: CASSFSAVGNEQFF.

The J gene is TRBJ1-2, the V gene TRBV6-5, with D maybe TRBD1 (5 bases). Trimming took off 6 bases at V and 2 bases at J, with 16 bases between the two ends. Germline loops: CDR1 MNHEY, CDR2 SVGAGI. The CDR3 contains 15 residues. The CDR3 here is CASSPAGRRNYGYTF. CDR3 DNA: TGTGCCAGCAGCCCAGCGGGACGGCGAAACTATGGCTACACCTTC.

The sample holds many counts of this clonotype. The chain has TRBV12-3 or TRBV12-4 and TRBJ1-1; D gene ambiguous. CDR3 size: 12 residues. Trimming cost V 4 bases and J 5 bases, with 8 bases left between them. For the CDR3, the DNA is TGTGCCAGCAGTTCAAGGCAGACTGAAGCTTTCTTT. Protein product: CASSSRQTEAFF.

This clonotype was seen a handful of times. The chain combines TRBV4-3 with TRBJ2-5, with a tentative D call TRBD2 (6 bases). This CDR3 region has 14 residues. Germline V CDR1 and CDR2: LGHNA, YSLEER. Trimming left V 3 bases short and J 4 bases short, with 12 bases between. CDR3: CASSHGGISETQYF. The CDR3 DNA is TGCGCCAGCAGCCACGGCGGGATATCAGAGACCCAGTACTTC.

This clonotype was seen only a few times. This chain links TRBV5-1 with TRBJ2-6, with D perhaps TRBD2 (5 bases). CDR1 SGHRS and CDR2 YFSETQ come from the germline V gene. The germline V and J ends were trimmed by 0 bases and 1 base, with 11 bases remaining between them. The CDR3 length is 17 residues. The chain's CDR3 is CASSLGREISGANVLTF. The CDR3 DNA follows: TGCGCCAGCAGCTTGGGAAGGGAGATATCTGGGGCCAACGTCCTGACTTTC. Together with reference TRBV5-1 and TRBJ2-6, the CDR3 gives the full variable domain: KAGVTQTPRYLIKTRGQQVTLSCSPISGHRSVSWYQQTPGQGLQFLFEYFSETQRNKGNFPGRFSGRQFSNSRSEMNVSTLELGDSALYLCASSLGREISGANVLTFGAGSRLTVL.

The sample holds a few counts of this clonotype. The chain combines TRBV5-1 with TRBJ2-1; 7 bases align to TRBD1. Looked up from germline, CDR1 is SGHRS and CDR2 is YFSETQ. There are 19 residues in the CDR3. V shed 0 bases, J shed 0 bases, and the junction held 12 bases outside the gene matches. The CDR3 loop is CASSLARGPYRRSYNEQFF. Written as DNA, the CDR3 is TGCGCCAGCAGCTTGGCTAGGGGGCCCTACCGACGCTCCTACAATGAGCAGTTCTTC. The variable domain in full, completed from reference TRBV5-1 and TRBJ2-1, reads KAGVTQTPRYLIKTRGQQVTLSCSPISGHRSVSWYQQTPGQGLQFLFEYFSETQRNKGNFPGRFSGRQFSNSRSEMNVSTLELGDSALYLCASSLARGPYRRSYNEQFFGPGTRLTVL.

This clonotype was seen repeatedly, ten times or more. This chain links TRBV5-6 with TRBJ1-1, with D possibly TRBD1 on 5 matching bases. Trimming left V 4 bases short and J 8 bases short, with 12 bases between. The CDR3 extends over 12 amino acids. Germline CDR1 reads SGHDT; CDR2 reads YYEEEE. The CDR3 nucleotides are TGTGCCAGCAGCCGTGGGGCGCACGAAGCTTTCTTT. Amino acid sequence: CASSRGAHEAFF.